This passage covers 27 T cell receptor beta chains from one sample sequenced in a study of shared clonotypes between healthy human individuals. Only in-frame clones appear in the TCRdb table, and some are missing; sequencing was by immunoSEQ multiplex PCR. The sample lists 1.5 million to 2.5 million clones, less than 95% seen once, with roughly 1% in the top ten. Naive-designated CD8 cells lacked CD45RO, were positively enriched for CCR7, and omitted terminally differentiated effector memory CD45RA+ cells. Sample: naive CD8+ T cells sorted from blood. These receptors originate from a young man in good health.

This sequence joins TRBV6-5 and TRBJ1-6; 8 bases line up with TRBD1. The CDR3 extends over 15 amino acids. CDR1 is MNHEY, CDR2 SVGAGI, per germline. V trimming: 6 bases; J trimming: 4 bases; junction bases outside the gene matches: 5. Here the CDR3 reads CASSNGQGYNSPLHF. The CDR3 DNA sequence: TGTGCCAGCAGCAACGGACAGGGTTATAATTCACCCCTCCACTTT.

This clone was observed a single time. This same CDR3 is encoded by further DNA sequences in the sample. The gene calls are TRBV7-9 and TRBJ2-2; the D is unclear. Between the trimmed V and J ends, which lost 1 base and 7 bases, there was a span of 4 bases. The CDR3 contains 12 residues. CDR1 SEHNR and CDR2 FQNEAQ come from the germline V gene (reference sequence). CDR3 in DNA: TGTGCCAGCAGCTTAGAAGGCGGGGAGCTGTTTTTT. It specifies CASSLEGGELFF.

The genes are TRBV5-8 and TRBJ2-7; 10 nucleotides line up with TRBD2. V trimming: 0 bases; J trimming: 4 bases; junction bases outside the gene matches: 1. Germline CDR1 reads SGHTS; CDR2 reads YDEGEE. This CDR3 contains 14 residues. This CDR3 reads CASSLELAGYEQYF. In DNA, the CDR3 is TGTGCCAGCAGCTTGGAACTAGCGGGGTACGAGCAGTACTTC.

The chain recombines TRBV5-1 with TRBJ1-2, with D tentatively TRBD1 (5 bases). Germline CDR1 reads SGHRS; CDR2 reads YFSETQ. CDR3 length equals 17 residues. V lost 0 bases, J lost 2 bases, and 17 bases lay in between. CDR3 DNA sequence: TGCGCCAGCAGCTTGGTCCCCTCAGGGCAGGTAAACTATGGCTACACCTTC. Protein sequence: CASSLVPSGQVNYGYTF.

The chain couples TRBV28 to TRBJ1-6; 7 positions agree with TRBD1. The ends lost 5 bases at V and 1 base at J; junction bases unmatched: 8. This CDR3 has 17 residues. Per germline, CDR1 MDHEN and CDR2 SYDVKM. The CDR3 DNA sequence: TGTGCCAGCAGTCCTCGACAGGGAATTTCCTATAATTCACCCCTCCACTTT. It codes for CASSPRQGISYNSPLHF.

V and J are TRBV4-1 and TRBJ2-4, with 10 bases that match TRBD1. This CDR3 has 14 residues. Germline values: CDR1 MGHRA, CDR2 YSYEKL. Trimming removed 5 bases from V and 7 bases from J; junction bases left unmatched: 5. This CDR3 reads CASSVTGGDNIQYF. The CDR3 DNA reads as TGCGCCAGCAGCGTGACAGGGGGCGACAACATTCAGTACTTC.

The chain couples TRBV28 to TRBJ2-7, with TRBD2 matching over 7 bases. Germline assignment: CDR1 MDHEN and CDR2 SYDVKM. The trim removed 1 base at V and 3 bases at J, leaving 12 bases unmatched. This CDR3 spans 17 amino acids. The CDR3 loop is CASSLFPSEAGDYEQYF. CDR3 nucleotide sequence: TGTGCCAGCAGTTTATTCCCCTCTGAGGCGGGGGACTACGAGCAGTACTTC.

The chain is built from TRBV2 and TRBJ2-1, with 8 positions matching TRBD2. With 1 base clipped from V and 4 bases from J, the junction kept 3 bases outside the gene matches. The CDR3 covers 15 residues. Germline V gene data show CDR1 as SNHLY and CDR2 as FYNNEI. CDR3 DNA: TGTGCCAGCAGTGAAGGAGCGGGAGTTTACAATGAGCAGTTCTTC. This gives the protein CASSEGAGVYNEQFF.

J is TRBJ2-3 and V is TRBV18; D uncertain. The germline V gene has CDR1 KGHSH and CDR2 LQKENI. Trimming shortened V by 3 bases and J by 4 bases, and 23 bases separated the two germline ends. The CDR3 spans 18 residues. The CDR3 region has the DNA TGTGCCAGCTCACCCCTGCCTTTAACGTATCGCTTATCAGATACGCAGTATTTT. It is translated as CASSPLPLTYRLSDTQYF. The full variable domain, its missing parts supplied by reference TRBV18 and TRBJ2-3, is NAGVMQNPRHLVRRRGQEARLRCSPMKGHSHVYWYRQLPEEGLKFMVYLQKENIIDESGMPKERFSAEFPKEGPSILRIQQVVRGDSAAYFCASSPLPLTYRLSDTQYFGPGTRLTVL.

Turning to this clone: The sample contains more than one DNA sequence encoding this CDR3. The J gene is TRBJ2-7, the V gene TRBV7-2; D is possibly TRBD1 or TRBD2 (5 bases each). CDR3 length: 15 amino acids. Trimming stripped 2 bases from V and 1 base from J, with 12 bases between. The V gene's germline CDR1 is SGHTA and CDR2 FQGNSA. The CDR3 DNA reads as TGTGCCAGCAGCTTAAATCGGGACGGTTCCTACGAGCAGTACTTC. Protein product: CASSLNRDGSYEQYF.

The chain joins TRBV10-3 to TRBJ2-7; D is unresolved. This CDR3 region has 11 residues. V shed 6 bases and J shed 6 bases, with 9 bases lying between them. The germline V gene encodes CDR1 ENHRY and CDR2 SYGVKD. In nucleotides, the CDR3 is TGTGCCATCAGAAGGTCCGTCGAGCAGTACTTC. Translating gives CAIRRSVEQYF.

The V and J genes are TRBV6-5 and TRBJ1-1, with D unresolved. CDR1 and CDR2 (germline): MNHEY, SVGAGI. Trimming shortened V by 2 bases and J by 8 bases, and 6 bases separated the two germline ends. The CDR3 has 11 residues. CDR3 protein: CASSYASEAFF. The CDR3 region has the DNA TGTGCCAGCAGTTACGCCAGCGAAGCTTTCTTT.

The chain combines TRBV7-8 with TRBJ2-3; 10 bases are shared with TRBD2. Germline loops: CDR1 SGHVS, CDR2 FQNEAQ. After removal of 5 bases from V and 4 bases from J, the junction contained 3 bases not matched to a gene. There are 14 residues in the CDR3. The CDR3 loop reads CASSPGLAADTQYF. CDR3 sequence (DNA): TGTGCCAGCAGCCCCGGACTAGCGGCAGATACGCAGTATTTT.

The chain joins TRBV28 to TRBJ2-7, with 10 bases aligning to TRBD1. With V trimmed by 8 bases and J by 4 bases, 2 bases remained unmatched. Per germline, CDR1 MDHEN and CDR2 SYDVKM. The CDR3 spans 12 residues. CDR3 bases: TGTGCCAGCGGGGACAGGGGTTACGAGCAGTACTTC. This encodes CASGDRGYEQYF.

The chain recombines TRBV5-1 with TRBJ2-1; no firm D call. The germline CDR1 and CDR2 sequences are SGHRS and YFSETQ. This CDR3 has 12 amino acids. V was pared by 4 bases and J by 10 bases, with 12 bases between. The CDR3 loop is CASSLPSQEQFF. The CDR3 coding sequence is TGCGCCAGCAGCCTGCCCTCACAGGAGCAGTTCTTC.

V usage is TRBV4-2 and J usage is TRBJ1-1, with TRBD1 as a possible D gene (6 bases). The CDR3 has 14 residues. V lost 7 bases and J lost 2, with 14 bases in between. Germline CDR1 reads LGHNA; CDR2 reads YNFKEQ. The CDR3 bases are TGTGCCAGCACCCGAGCGGGGGCCAACACTGAAGCTTTCTTT. Translation gives CASTRAGANTEAFF.

The rearrangement uses TRBV30 and TRBJ1-6; 7 bases agree with TRBD1. CDR1 GTSNPN and CDR2 SVGIG come from the germline V gene (reference sequence). The trim removed 8 bases at V and 3 bases at J, leaving 7 bases unmatched. The CDR3 contains 14 residues. Written as DNA, the CDR3 is TGTGCCCGCGGGACAGAAAACTATAATTCACCCCTCCACTTT. Translating it yields CARGTENYNSPLHF.

This clone was seen a few times. The same CDR3 can be traced to other DNA sequences in this sample. This chain connects TRBV9 to TRBJ2-1; D ambiguous. The germline V gene has CDR1 SGDLS and CDR2 YYNGEE. This CDR3 region has 13 residues. Trimming cost V 0 bases and J 3 bases, with 4 bases left between them. This CDR3 is CASSVAVYNEQFF. In DNA form, the CDR3 reads TGTGCCAGCAGCGTAGCAGTCTACAATGAGCAGTTCTTC.

The chain is built from TRBV10-2 and TRBJ2-7; 8 positions match TRBD2. V was clipped by 2 bases and J by 5 bases; unmatched bases: 11. The germline gives CDR1 WSHSY, CDR2 SAAADI. The CDR3 contains 16 residues. This chain's CDR3 is CASSEPYREGSHEQYF. In DNA, the CDR3 is TGCGCCAGCAGTGAGCCCTACCGGGAGGGTAGCCACGAGCAGTACTTC.

The rearrangement joins TRBV2 to TRBJ1-6; tentative D call: TRBD1 (6 bases). The CDR3 covers 13 residues. Germline CDR1 and CDR2: SNHLY and FYNNEI. Trimming took 3 bases from V and 16 from J, leaving 16 bases between them. CDR3 nucleotide sequence: TGTGCCAGCAGTGATGTTGGGCAGGGGCCTCTCCACTTT. Its protein is CASSDVGQGPLHF.

The genes are TRBV7-9 and TRBJ2-7; 10 positions match TRBD2. Looked up from germline, CDR1 is SEHNR and CDR2 is FQNEAQ (reference sequence). The CDR3 has 16 residues. V shed 6 bases, J shed 2 bases, and the junction held 10 bases outside the gene matches. The chain's CDR3 is CASSPDVAGGPYEQYF. The CDR3 bases are TGTGCCAGCAGTCCAGATGTAGCGGGAGGTCCCTACGAGCAGTACTTC.

The J gene is TRBJ2-3, the V gene TRBV4-1; weak D call: TRBD2 (5 bases). Germline loops: CDR1 MGHRA, CDR2 YSYEKL. The V and J ends lost 0 bases and 2 bases respectively, with 9 bases between them. CDR3 length equals 15 residues. The chain's CDR3 is CASSQDWTSTDTQYF. DNA of the CDR3: TGCGCCAGCAGCCAAGATTGGACTTCCACAGATACGCAGTATTTT.

The sample holds one count of this clone. The chain combines TRBV7-3 with TRBJ1-1; no definite D call. Trimming shortened V by 4 bases and J by 5 bases, and 14 bases separated the two germline ends. In germline, CDR1 is SGHTA, CDR2 FQGTGA. The CDR3 loop spans 14 amino acids. CDR3 in amino acids: CASSSIGGWTEAFF. CDR3 in DNA: TGTGCCAGCAGCTCGATCGGTGGGTGGACTGAAGCTTTCTTT.

The J gene is TRBJ2-7, the V gene TRBV6-6, with 11 positions matching TRBD2. The germline V gene has CDR1 MNHNY and CDR2 SVGAGI (reference sequence). V was pared by 2 bases and J by 2 bases, with 5 bases of the junction left unmatched. There are 16 residues in the CDR3. CDR3 residues: CASSYPTSGSPYEQYF. The CDR3 nucleotides are TGTGCCAGCAGTTACCCTACTAGCGGGAGTCCCTACGAGCAGTACTTC.

As to this clone: In the same sample, other DNA sequences code for this CDR3. The chain joins TRBV19 to TRBJ1-2; D is undetermined. The ends were cut back, 3 bases at V and 7 bases at J, with 6 bases in the middle. The germline gives CDR1 LNHDA, CDR2 SQIVND (reference sequence). This CDR3 has 11 residues. In nucleotides, the CDR3 is TGTGCCAGTAGTATTTCAGGTGGCTACACCTTC. It specifies CASSISGGYTF.

This chain links TRBV27 with TRBJ2-3; perhaps TRBD2 as D (6 bases). This CDR3 is built from 16 residues. CDR1 is MNHEY and CDR2 is SMNVEV in the germline V gene (reference sequence). The ends were cut back, 4 bases at V and 2 bases at J, with 16 bases in the middle. The CDR3 sequence: CASSSTSIPYTDTQYF. The CDR3 region has the DNA TGTGCCAGCAGTTCTACTAGCATCCCCTACACAGATACGCAGTATTTT.

The rearrangement uses TRBV6-5 and TRBJ2-1; 8 bases agree with TRBD2. Germline CDR1 MNHEY, CDR2 SVGAGI. The CDR3 consists of 14 residues. After removal of 2 bases from V and 5 bases from J, the junction contained 2 bases not matched to a gene. The chain's CDR3 is CASSYNSGNNEQFF. CDR3 DNA sequence: TGTGCCAGCAGTTACAATAGCGGGAACAATGAGCAGTTCTTC.